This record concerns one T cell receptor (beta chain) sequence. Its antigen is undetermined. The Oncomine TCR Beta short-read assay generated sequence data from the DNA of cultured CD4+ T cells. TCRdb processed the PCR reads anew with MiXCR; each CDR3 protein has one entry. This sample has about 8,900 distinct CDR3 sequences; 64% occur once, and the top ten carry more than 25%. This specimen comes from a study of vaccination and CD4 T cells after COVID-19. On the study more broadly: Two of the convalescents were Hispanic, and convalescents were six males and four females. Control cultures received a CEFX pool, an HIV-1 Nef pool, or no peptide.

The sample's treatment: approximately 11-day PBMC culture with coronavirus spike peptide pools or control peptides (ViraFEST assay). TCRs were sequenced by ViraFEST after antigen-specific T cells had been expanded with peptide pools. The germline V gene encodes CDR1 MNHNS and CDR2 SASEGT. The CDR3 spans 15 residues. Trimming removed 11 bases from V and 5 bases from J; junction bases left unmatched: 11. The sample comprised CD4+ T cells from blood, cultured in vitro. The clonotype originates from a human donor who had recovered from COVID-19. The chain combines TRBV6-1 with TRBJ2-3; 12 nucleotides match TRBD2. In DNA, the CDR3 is TGTGCCTGCCAAGATTCTAGCGGGGGGGGAGATACGCAGTATTTT. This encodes CACQDSSGGGDTQYF.